These T cell receptor beta chains were read from a single sample in a study of blood T cells in healthy people across ages. TCRdb passed the 5' RACE reads through MiXCR, listing each CDR3 protein once. The table shows some 710,000 distinct CDR3 sequences, with around a fifth occurring only once. The sample was blood. The receptor source for this set is a man between 65 and 85 years old in good health. CDR3s include the opening cysteine and the closing phenylalanine or tryptophan. Each record gives: clone size, D gene, V gene, J gene, CDR3 protein, CDR3 DNA. The D gene is left open where the match is weak. Clone size is not always given. Where it is, it says once, few, many or a class for expanded clones.

size: -; D: TRBD1; V: TRBV14; J: TRBJ1-1; CDR3: CASSHYTTGHGWNTEAFF; DNA: TGTGCCAGCAGCCATTACACGACAGGGCATGGTTGGAACACTGAAGCTTTCTTT
size: -; D: -; V: TRBV6-5; J: TRBJ1-3; CDR3: CASSYSDASSGNTIYF; DNA: TGTGCCAGCAGTTACTCGGACGCCAGCTCTGGAAACACCATATATTTT
size: -; D: -; V: TRBV6-1; J: TRBJ1-4; CDR3: CASKGRTANEKLFF; DNA: TGTGCCAGCAAAGGCAGGACGGCTAATGAAAAACTGTTTTTT
size: -; D: -; V: TRBV11-2; J: TRBJ1-2; CDR3: CASSLDPGTYYGYTF; DNA: TGTGCCAGCAGCTTAGATCCTGGGACATACTATGGCTACACCTTC
size: -; D: TRBD1; V: TRBV7-9; J: TRBJ1-1; CDR3: CASSLQQGFTEAFF; DNA: TGTGCCAGCAGCTTACAACAGGGGTTCACTGAAGCTTTCTTT
size: -; D: TRBD1; V: TRBV20-1; J: TRBJ2-5; CDR3: CSAETGGEETQYF; DNA: TGCAGTGCTGAGACAGGGGGCGAGGAGACCCAGTACTTC
size: -; D: -; V: TRBV20-1; J: TRBJ2-3; CDR3: CSARGARGGTDTQYF; DNA: TGCAGTGCTAGAGGGGCTAGGGGGGGGACAGATACGCAGTATTTT
size: -; D: -; V: TRBV20-1; J: TRBJ2-7; CDR3: CSARLRSYEQYF; DNA: TGCAGTGCACGACTAAGATCCTACGAGCAGTACTTC
size: few; D: TRBD2; V: TRBV7-2; J: TRBJ2-2; CDR3: CASSFSGKKNTGELFF; DNA: TGTGCCAGCAGCTTTAGCGGGAAGAAGAACACCGGGGAGCTGTTTTTT
size: -; D: -; V: TRBV19; J: TRBJ1-2; CDR3: CTRRGRQIAYGYTF; DNA: TGTACCAGAAGGGGGAGACAGATTGCCTATGGCTACACCTTC
size: -; D: -; V: TRBV12-3/TRBV12-4; J: TRBJ2-1; CDR3: CASSRGWQYNEQFF; DNA: TGTGCCAGCAGCCGGGGATGGCAATACAATGAGCAGTTCTTC
size: -; D: -; V: TRBV4-2; J: TRBJ2-3; CDR3: CASSHWGISETTDTQYF; DNA: TGTGCCAGCAGCCATTGGGGAATTAGCGAAACCACAGATACGCAGTATTTT
size: once; D: -; V: TRBV5-1; J: TRBJ2-1; CDR3: CASSSRDSQFF; DNA: TGCGCCAGCAGCTCTCGGGACTCTCAGTTCTTC
size: -; D: -; V: TRBV18; J: TRBJ1-5; CDR3: CASSPFGVSNQPQHF; DNA: TGTGCCAGCTCACCATTCGGAGTTAGCAATCAGCCCCAGCATTTT
size: -; D: TRBD2; V: TRBV7-2; J: TRBJ2-3; CDR3: CANSLRTSGRSTDTQYF; DNA: TGTGCCAACAGCTTAAGGACTAGCGGGAGAAGCACAGATACGCAGTATTTT
size: -; D: -; V: TRBV7-9; J: TRBJ2-4; CDR3: CASSLNLAKNTQYF; DNA: TGTGCCAGTAGCTTAAATCTAGCCAAAAACACTCAGTACTTC
size: few; D: -; V: TRBV4-3; J: TRBJ1-4; CDR3: CASSQEGTSVKKLFF; DNA: TGCGCCAGCAGCCAAGAAGGGACTTCGGTGAAAAAACTGTTTTTT
size: -; D: -; V: TRBV9; J: TRBJ2-3; CDR3: CASSRLDSTDTQYF; DNA: TGTGCCAGCAGCAGACTAGATAGCACAGATACGCAGTATTTT
size: few; D: TRBD1; V: TRBV18; J: TRBJ2-5; CDR3: CASSRGTGAPETQYF; DNA: TGTGCCAGCTCACGCGGGACAGGGGCCCCAGAGACCCAGTACTTC
size: -; D: -; V: TRBV11-2; J: TRBJ2-5; CDR3: CASSPEPLKTQYF; DNA: TGTGCCAGCAGCCCCGAGCCTTTGAAGACCCAGTACTTC
size: -; D: -; V: TRBV21-1; J: TRBJ1-1; CDR3: CASSKEAGEAFF; DNA: TGTGCCAGCAGCAAAGAGGCAGGGGAAGCTTTCTTT
size: few; D: -; V: TRBV12-3/TRBV12-4; J: TRBJ1-4; CDR3: CASRGLGREKLFF; DNA: TGTGCCAGCAGGGGTCTCGGTCGAGAAAAACTGTTTTTT
size: -; D: -; V: TRBV19; J: TRBJ1-2; CDR3: CASNGQNYGYTF; DNA: TGTGCCAGTAACGGACAGAACTATGGCTACACCTTC
size: few; D: TRBD1; V: TRBV3-1; J: TRBJ1-2; CDR3: CASSLLQGAGGYTF; DNA: TGTGCCAGCAGCCTTCTACAGGGGGCGGGCGGCTACACCTTC
size: few; D: TRBD2; V: TRBV5-1; J: TRBJ2-3; CDR3: CASSQGTSGTSTDTQYF; DNA: TGCGCCAGCAGTCAGGGGACTAGCGGGACTAGCACAGATACGCAGTATTTT
size: few; D: -; V: TRBV12-3/TRBV12-4; J: TRBJ1-1; CDR3: CASSSRRQGNTEAFF; DNA: TGTGCCAGCAGTTCTCGTAGGCAGGGGAACACTGAAGCTTTCTTT
size: few; D: -; V: TRBV14; J: TRBJ2-2; CDR3: CASSQDRDPKGELFF; DNA: TGTGCCAGCAGCCAAGACCGGGACCCGAAAGGGGAGCTGTTTTTT
size: many; D: -; V: TRBV6-1; J: TRBJ1-1; CDR3: CASSEQYTEAFF; DNA: TGTGCCAGCAGTGAACAGTACACTGAAGCTTTCTTT
size: -; D: TRBD2; V: TRBV20-1; J: TRBJ2-1; CDR3: CSANLAGVYNEQFF; DNA: TGCAGTGCTAATCTAGCGGGGGTCTACAATGAGCAGTTCTTC
size: -; D: TRBD1; V: TRBV20-1; J: TRBJ2-7; CDR3: CSARGVGQGSSYEQYF; DNA: TGCAGTGCTAGAGGAGTGGGACAGGGAAGCTCCTACGAGCAGTACTTC
size: few; D: -; V: TRBV24-1; J: TRBJ1-1; CDR3: CATSDPAAGDTEAFF; DNA: TGTGCCACCAGTGACCCCGCGGCCGGGGACACTGAAGCTTTCTTT